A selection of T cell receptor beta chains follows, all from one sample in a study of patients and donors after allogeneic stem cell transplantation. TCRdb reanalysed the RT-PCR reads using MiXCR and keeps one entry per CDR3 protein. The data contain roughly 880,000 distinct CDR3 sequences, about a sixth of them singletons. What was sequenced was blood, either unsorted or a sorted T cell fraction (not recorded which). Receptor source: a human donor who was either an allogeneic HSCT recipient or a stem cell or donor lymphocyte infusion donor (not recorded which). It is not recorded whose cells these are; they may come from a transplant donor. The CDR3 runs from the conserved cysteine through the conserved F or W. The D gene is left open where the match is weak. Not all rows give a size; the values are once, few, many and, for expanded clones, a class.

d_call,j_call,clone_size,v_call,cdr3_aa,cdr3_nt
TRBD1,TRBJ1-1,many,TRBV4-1,CASTRQGGLNMNTEAFF,TGCGCCAGCACCAGACAGGGAGGGCTTAATATGAACACTGAAGCTTTCTTT
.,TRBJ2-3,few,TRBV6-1,CASSKSRGAADTQYF,TGTGCCAGCAGCAAAAGTAGGGGGGCCGCAGATACGCAGTATTTT
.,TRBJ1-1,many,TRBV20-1,CSARVREAGTEAFF,TGCAGTGCTAGGGTCCGAGAGGCTGGCACTGAAGCTTTCTTT
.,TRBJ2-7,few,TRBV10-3,CAISESTGRVYEQYF,TGTGCCATCAGTGAGTCGACGGGACGGGTCTACGAGCAGTACTTC
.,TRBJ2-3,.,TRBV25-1,CASSLSWATDTQYF,TGTGCCAGCAGCCTATCCTGGGCTACAGATACGCAGTATTTT
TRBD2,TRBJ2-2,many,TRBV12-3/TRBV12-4,CASSRTSDGTGELFF,TGTGCCAGCAGCAGGACTAGCGACGGCACCGGGGAGCTGTTTTTT
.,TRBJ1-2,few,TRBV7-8,CASNPTGTNYGYTF,TGTGCCAGCAACCCCACAGGGACTAACTATGGCTACACCTTC
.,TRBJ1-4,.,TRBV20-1,CSAGPVKKLFF,TGCAGTGCGGGGCCGGTGAAAAAACTGTTTTTT
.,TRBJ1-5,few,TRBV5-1,CASSLGPSGSQPQHF,TGCGCCAGCAGCTTGGGACCGTCGGGTAGTCAGCCCCAGCATTTT
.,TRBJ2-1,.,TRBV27,CASSLLRTADNEQFF,TGTGCCAGCAGTTTACTGCGTACAGCTGACAATGAGCAGTTCTTC
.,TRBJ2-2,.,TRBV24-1,CATSDQFYQFGELFF,TGTGCCACCAGTGATCAATTCTATCAGTTCGGGGAGCTGTTTTTT
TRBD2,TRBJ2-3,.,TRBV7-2,CASSLVPGGLDTQYF,TGTGCCAGCAGCTTAGTCCCGGGGGGGCTAGATACGCAGTATTTT
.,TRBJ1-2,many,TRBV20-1,CSARDRQFGNYGYTF,TGCAGTGCTAGAGATCGGCAGTTCGGAAACTATGGCTACACCTTC
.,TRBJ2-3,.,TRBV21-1,CASSNLRREGSTDTQYF,TGTGCCAGCAGCAACCTCCGGCGGGAGGGGAGCACAGATACGCAGTATTTT
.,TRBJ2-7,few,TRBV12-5,CASGLHLNRVRNEQYF,TGTGCTAGTGGTCTCCACTTGAACAGGGTTCGGAACGAGCAGTACTTC
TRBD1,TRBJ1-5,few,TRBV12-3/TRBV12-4,CASSTTGAAQPQHF,TGTGCCAGCAGTACGACAGGGGCGGCTCAGCCCCAGCATTTT
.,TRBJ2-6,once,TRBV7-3,CASSFPITGNSGANVLTF,TGTGCCAGCAGCTTCCCGATAACAGGCAACTCTGGGGCCAACGTCCTGACTTTC
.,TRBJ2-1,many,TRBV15,CATSRQNNEQFF,TGTGCCACCAGCAGACAGAACAATGAGCAGTTCTTC
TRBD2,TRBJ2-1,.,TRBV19,CASSILAGDYNEQFF,TGTGCCAGTAGTATATTAGCGGGAGACTACAATGAGCAGTTCTTC
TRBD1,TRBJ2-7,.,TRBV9,CASSPRQGGYEQYF,TGTGCCAGCAGCCCTCGACAGGGGGGGTACGAGCAGTACTTC
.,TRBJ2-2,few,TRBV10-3,CAISGDQGPRYGELFF,TGTGCCATCAGTGGAGACCAGGGGCCGAGATACGGGGAGCTGTTTTTT
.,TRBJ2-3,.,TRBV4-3,CASSQDWAGPDTQYF,TGCGCCAGCAGCCAAGATTGGGCGGGGCCAGATACGCAGTATTTT
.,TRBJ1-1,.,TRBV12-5,CASVGFRDGNTEAFF,TGTGCTAGTGTAGGGTTCAGGGATGGGAACACTGAAGCTTTCTTT
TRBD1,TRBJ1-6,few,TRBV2,CASSDRTGGTNSPLHF,TGTGCCAGCAGTGACCGGACAGGGGGAACTAATTCACCCCTCCACTTT
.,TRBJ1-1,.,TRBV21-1,CASSKGGRWRVRENTEAFF,TGTGCCAGCAGCAAAGGAGGGAGGTGGAGGGTCCGAGAGAACACTGAAGCTTTCTTT
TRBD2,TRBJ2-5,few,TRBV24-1,CATSDPGLAGETQYF,TGTGCCACCAGTGATCCGGGACTAGCGGGCGAGACCCAGTACTTC
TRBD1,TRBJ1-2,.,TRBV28,CASRLSGGMGYGYTF,TGTGCCAGCAGATTATCAGGGGGAATGGGGTATGGCTACACCTTC
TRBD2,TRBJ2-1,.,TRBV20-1,CSACPILAGPHNEQFF,TGCAGTGCTTGCCCCATACTAGCGGGGCCCCACAATGAGCAGTTCTTC
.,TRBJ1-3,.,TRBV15,CATSRQGRSGSGNTIYF,TGTGCCACCAGCAGGCAGGGCCGATCCGGATCTGGAAACACCATATATTTT
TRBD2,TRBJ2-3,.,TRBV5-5,CASSTGLAGADTQYF,TGTGCCAGCAGCACGGGACTAGCGGGAGCAGATACGCAGTATTTT
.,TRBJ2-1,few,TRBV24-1,CATHGIDQNEQFF,TGTGCCACCCACGGTATAGATCAGAATGAGCAGTTCTTC
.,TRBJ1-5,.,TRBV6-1,CASRHPGPDQPQHF,TGTGCCAGCAGGCACCCGGGACCGGATCAGCCCCAGCATTTT
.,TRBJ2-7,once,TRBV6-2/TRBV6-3,CASTRGTSYEQYF,TGTGCCAGCACCCGGGGGACATCCTACGAGCAGTACTTC
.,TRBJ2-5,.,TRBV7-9,CASSSLRATEQETQYF,TGTGCCAGCAGCTCCCTCCGGGCGACGGAACAAGAGACCCAGTACTTC
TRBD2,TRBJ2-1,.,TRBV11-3,CASSTPSGRALNEQFF,TGTGCCAGCAGCACCCCAAGTGGGAGGGCCTTGAATGAGCAGTTCTTC
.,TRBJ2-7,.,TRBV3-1,CASSQGTNPEQYF,TGTGCCAGCAGCCAAGGTACCAACCCCGAGCAGTACTTC
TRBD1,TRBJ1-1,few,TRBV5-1,CASSLATGGRSTEAFF,TGCGCCAGCAGCTTGGCGACAGGGGGCCGGTCCACTGAAGCTTTCTTT
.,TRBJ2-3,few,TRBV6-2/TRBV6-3,CASSFEQGSTDTQYF,TGTGCCAGCAGTTTTGAGCAGGGTAGCACAGATACGCAGTATTTT
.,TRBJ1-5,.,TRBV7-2,CASSLDGPHQPQHF,TGTGCCAGCAGCTTAGACGGGCCGCATCAGCCCCAGCATTTT
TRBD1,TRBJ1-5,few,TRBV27,CASRRQGVNQPQHF,TGTGCCAGCAGGAGACAGGGGGTCAATCAGCCCCAGCATTTT
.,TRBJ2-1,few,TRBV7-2,CASSLPTPNNEQFF,TGTGCCAGCAGCTTACCGACCCCGAACAATGAGCAGTTCTTC
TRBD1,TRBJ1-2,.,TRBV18,CASSPEGTAQLYGYTF,TGTGCCAGCTCACCTGAGGGGACAGCACAACTCTATGGCTACACCTTC
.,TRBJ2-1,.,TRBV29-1,CSGEWGAYNEQFF,TGCAGCGGGGAGTGGGGGGCCTACAATGAGCAGTTCTTC
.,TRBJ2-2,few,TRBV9,CASSVEDGSNTGELFF,TGTGCCAGCAGCGTAGAGGACGGCTCGAACACCGGGGAGCTGTTTTTT
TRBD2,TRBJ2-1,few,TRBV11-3,CASSATSVEQFF,TGTGCCAGCAGCGCGACTAGCGTTGAGCAGTTCTTC
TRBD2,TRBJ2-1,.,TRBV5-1,CASRGGTSGWYNEQFF,TGCGCCAGCCGAGGGGGGACTAGCGGATGGTACAATGAGCAGTTCTTC
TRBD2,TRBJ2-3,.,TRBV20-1,CRRAGGSTDTQYF,TGCAGGAGGGCGGGGGGGAGCACAGATACGCAGTATTTT
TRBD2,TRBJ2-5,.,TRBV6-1,CASSPLWGGAGPETQYF,TGTGCCAGCAGCCCTCTATGGGGGGGAGCAGGGCCGGAGACCCAGTACTTC
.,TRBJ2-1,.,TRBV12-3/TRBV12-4,CASSLSGLGGDEQFF,TGTGCCAGCAGTTTATCCGGACTAGGGGGCGATGAGCAGTTCTTC
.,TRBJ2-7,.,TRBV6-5,CASSGQRREYF,TGTGCCAGCAGTGGACAGCGGAGGGAGTACTTC
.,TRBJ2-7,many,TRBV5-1,CASSPWAGCYEQYF,TGCGCCAGCAGCCCCTGGGCAGGGTGTTACGAGCAGTACTTC
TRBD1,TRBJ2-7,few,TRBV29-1,CSVYTGVEQYF,TGCAGCGTTTATACAGGGGTTGAGCAGTACTTC
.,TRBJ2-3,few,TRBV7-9,CASSFLRPTSTDTQYF,TGTGCCAGCAGCTTTTTACGGCCGACTAGCACAGATACGCAGTATTTT
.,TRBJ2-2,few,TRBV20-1,CSARAWATGELFF,TGCAGTGCTAGAGCATGGGCCACCGGGGAGCTGTTTTTT
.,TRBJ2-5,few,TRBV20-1,CSARSRRLAQYF,TGCAGTGCTAGAAGCCGGCGCCTAGCCCAGTACTTC
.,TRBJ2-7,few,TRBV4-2,CASSQASGTRSYEQYF,TGTGCCAGCAGCCAAGCTTCGGGGACCCGCTCCTACGAGCAGTACTTC
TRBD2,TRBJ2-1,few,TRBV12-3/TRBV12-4,CASSNPPTSGRQEQFF,TGTGCCAGCAGCAACCCCCCCACTAGCGGGAGGCAGGAGCAGTTCTTC